This is a list of T cell receptor beta chains from one sample in a study of blood T cell repertoires in COVID-19. Sequenced by immunoSEQ multiplex PCR; TCRdb stores in-frame clones only, minus some. Here the sample spans tens of thousands of clones, 80% to 90% being singletons. Sequences were obtained from peripheral blood. These receptors all come from a man aged 65-85 years with active COVID-19. Each CDR3 is given with its conserved first and last residue. Each record gives: CDR3 protein, CDR3 DNA, J gene, V gene, clone size, D gene. A D gene is named only where the DNA matches it firmly. Clone size is shown for a subset of rows, as once, few, many or a class of expanded clone.

CDR3: CASSYALDREINTIYF
DNA: TGTGCCAGCAGCTACGCTCTGGACAGGGAAATTAACACCATATATTTT
J: TRBJ1-3
V: TRBV5-4
size: once
D: TRBD1

CDR3: CASSESPSDRVYYEQYF
DNA: TGTGCCAGCAGTGAATCTCCGTCCGACAGGGTATACTACGAGCAGTACTTC
J: TRBJ2-7
V: TRBV2
size: -
D: TRBD1

CDR3: CASSGGGAGANVLTF
DNA: TGTGCCAGCAGTGGAGGGGGCGCTGGGGCCAACGTCCTGACTTTC
J: TRBJ2-6
V: TRBV6-4
size: -
D: TRBD1

CDR3: CASRGTADSPLHF
DNA: TGTGCCAGCCGCGGGACGGCTGATTCACCCCTCCACTTT
J: TRBJ1-6
V: TRBV5-6
size: -
D: -

CDR3: CASSVARSYEQYF
DNA: TGTGCCAGCAGTGTGGCGCGGTCCTACGAGCAGTACTTC
J: TRBJ2-7
V: TRBV2
size: -
D: -

CDR3: CASRVGGNEQYF
DNA: TGTGCCAGCAGGGTGGGGGGGAACGAGCAGTACTTC
J: TRBJ2-7
V: TRBV6-5
size: -
D: TRBD2

CDR3: CKRGETGPSPNEKLFF
DNA: TGTAAACGAGGCGAGACAGGGCCCAGTCCTAATGAAAAACTGTTTTTT
J: TRBJ1-4
V: TRBV19
size: -
D: TRBD1

CDR3: CASSQESLLHNEQFF
DNA: TGTGCCAGCAGCCAAGAGAGCCTACTACACAATGAGCAGTTCTTC
J: TRBJ2-1
V: TRBV3-1/TRBV3-2
size: once
D: -

CDR3: CASSPVGTTYNEQFF
DNA: TGTGCCAGCAGCCCTGTCGGGACTACCTACAATGAGCAGTTCTTC
J: TRBJ2-1
V: TRBV5-4
size: -
D: TRBD2

CDR3: CASSPWDRTNYGYTF
DNA: TGTGCCAGCAGCCCTTGGGACAGAACTAACTATGGCTACACCTTC
J: TRBJ1-2
V: TRBV3-1/TRBV3-2
size: once
D: TRBD1

CDR3: CAISTGTSAYEQYF
DNA: TGTGCCATCAGTACCGGGACTAGCGCCTACGAGCAGTACTTC
J: TRBJ2-7
V: TRBV10-3
size: -
D: TRBD2

CDR3: CSVGGGGGEKLFF
DNA: TGCAGCGTTGGAGGCGGTGGAGGGGAAAAACTGTTTTTT
J: TRBJ1-4
V: TRBV29-1
size: -
D: -

CDR3: CASSLGLGTGVFF
DNA: TGTGCCAGCAGCTTAGGTTTAGGGACAGGGGTGTTTTTT
J: TRBJ1-4
V: TRBV7-2
size: -
D: TRBD1

CDR3: CASSLTSDPRYEQYF
DNA: TGCGCCAGCAGCTTGACTAGCGACCCACGATACGAGCAGTACTTC
J: TRBJ2-7
V: TRBV5-1
size: -
D: TRBD2

CDR3: CASSELEAGGSYEQYF
DNA: TGTGCCAGCAGTGAACTTGAGGCGGGGGGCTCATACGAGCAGTACTTC
J: TRBJ2-7
V: TRBV2
size: -
D: TRBD2

CDR3: CASRGQGAYDGYTF
DNA: TGTGCCAGCAGGGGGCAAGGGGCTTACGATGGCTACACCTTC
J: TRBJ1-2
V: TRBV3-1/TRBV3-2
size: -
D: -

CDR3: CASSPLRGPNYGYTF
DNA: TGTGCCAGCAGCCCACTTAGGGGTCCTAACTATGGCTACACCTTC
J: TRBJ1-2
V: TRBV11-2
size: -
D: -

CDR3: CASNVRDTEAFF
DNA: TGTGCCAGCAACGTCAGGGACACTGAAGCTTTCTTT
J: TRBJ1-1
V: TRBV28
size: -
D: -

CDR3: CASSLGGTNSPLHF
DNA: TGCGCCAGCAGCCTAGGGGGTACCAATTCACCCCTCCACTTT
J: TRBJ1-6
V: TRBV5-1
size: -
D: -

CDR3: CASSRGVNSEKLFF
DNA: TGTGCCAGTAGCCGGGGGGTGAATAGTGAAAAACTGTTTTTT
J: TRBJ1-4
V: TRBV19
size: -
D: -